The rows below give T cell receptor beta chains drawn from one sample of a study of beta chain features in type 1 diabetes. Clones were read by immunoSEQ multiplex PCR, and TCRdb kept only the in-frame ones, dropping some. The sample consists of about 900,000 clones, about a sixth of them appearing once. The sample was naive CD4+ T cells from blood. The receptors were sampled from a woman under 30 in good health. CDR3s include the opening cysteine and the closing phenylalanine or tryptophan. The order of the fields is J gene, clone size, D gene, V gene, CDR3 DNA, CDR3 protein. The D gene is left open where the match is weak. The size field is filled for only some rows; it gives once, few, many or a size class.

>TRBJ2-3|NA|NA|TRBV29-1
TGCAGCGCCAGCCCGACTAGTACAGATACGCAGTATTTT
CSASPTSTDTQYF
>TRBJ2-5|few|NA|TRBV29-1
TGCAGCGTTGTCGAAGAGACCCAGTACTTC
CSVVEETQYF
>TRBJ1-2|NA|NA|TRBV10-3
TGCGCTGGGAGGTGGAACGAAAACTATGGCTACACCTTC
CAGRWNENYGYTF
>TRBJ1-2|NA|NA|TRBV10-1
TGCGCCAGCAATGAGTCGATTAGACGCAATGGCTACACCTTC
CASNESIRRNGYTF
>TRBJ2-1|NA|TRBD1|TRBV7-6
TGTGCCAGCAGCTTCCTGACAGGGACGGATGAGCAGTTCTTC
CASSFLTGTDEQFF
>TRBJ2-1|NA|NA|TRBV28
TGTGCCAGCAGTTTGGGGGGGCGGAATGAGCAGTTCTTC
CASSLGGRNEQFF
>TRBJ1-1|few|NA|TRBV12-5
TGTGCTAGTGGTTGGGGGAGGAACACTGAAGCTTTCTTT
CASGWGRNTEAFF
>TRBJ2-5|few|NA|TRBV5-6
TGTGCCAGCAGCTTGTCAGGCGGGGAGACCCAGTACTTC
CASSLSGGETQYF
>TRBJ2-7|few|NA|TRBV5-1
TGCGCCAGCAGCTCGACTCTTTACTCCTACGAGCAGTACTTC
CASSSTLYSYEQYF
>TRBJ1-1|NA|NA|TRBV27
TGTGCCACCAGGGGTGGGGGAAAGCGTTCGGGTGAAGCTCTCTTT
CATRGGGKRSGEALF
>TRBJ2-7|NA|NA|TRBV4-1
TGCGCCAGCAGCCTTCGACAGGCCTCCTACGAGCAGTACTTC
CASSLRQASYEQYF
>TRBJ2-3|NA|NA|TRBV5-1
TGCGCCAGCAGCTTGGGGGGGACAGATACGCAGTATTTT
CASSLGGTDTQYF
>TRBJ2-1|NA|NA|TRBV18
TGTGCCAGCTCACCGGGACTCCGATCGGCCAATGAGCAGTTCTTC
CASSPGLRSANEQFF
>TRBJ1-2|few|TRBD1|TRBV6-1
TGTGCCAGCAGGACCCCCCGCGCAGGGGGAAATGGCTACACCTTC
CASRTPRAGGNGYTF
>TRBJ2-7|few|TRBD1|TRBV4-3
TGCGCCAGCAGCCAAAACAGGGGATTCTCCTACGAGCAGTACTTC
CASSQNRGFSYEQYF
>TRBJ2-7|few|NA|TRBV4-3
TGCGCCAGCAGCCAAGAGGCGGGACTCGGCTACGAGCAGTACTTC
CASSQEAGLGYEQYF
>TRBJ2-3|few|TRBD1|TRBV19
TGTGCCAGTAGTATCCGGACAGGGCCTAGCACAGATACGCAGTATTTT
CASSIRTGPSTDTQYF
>TRBJ2-5|NA|NA|TRBV2
TGTGCCAGCAGTGGGACTACTTACCAAGAGACCCAGTACTTC
CASSGTTYQETQYF
>TRBJ2-7|few|TRBD1|TRBV10-3
TGTGCCACCCGACAGGGGGGCTACGAGCAGTACTTC
CATRQGGYEQYF
>TRBJ2-1|NA|NA|TRBV2
TGTGCCAGCAAGGTCAGCGGCTACAATGAGCAGTTCTTC
CASKVSGYNEQFF
>TRBJ2-5|few|NA|TRBV5-1
TGCGCCAGCAGCCCCCTGGGGGTACAAGAGACCCAGTACTTC
CASSPLGVQETQYF
>TRBJ2-1|few|NA|TRBV18
TGTGCCAGCTCACCACGTACCGGGTCGCTTCCCTCCAATGAGCAGTTCTTC
CASSPRTGSLPSNEQFF
>TRBJ2-1|NA|NA|TRBV19
TGTGCCAGTAGTATAGAGGCCAGTCCCCGGCAGTTCTTC
CASSIEASPRQFF
>TRBJ2-4|few|NA|TRBV5-4
TGTGCCAGCAGTGCCAACAACGGAGGGAACATTCAGTACTTC
CASSANNGGNIQYF
>TRBJ2-3|once|TRBD2|TRBV5-1
TGCGCCAGCAGCGGCACTAGCGGGAGAGCCCTGACAGATACGCAGTATTTT
CASSGTSGRALTDTQYF
>TRBJ2-7|NA|TRBD1|TRBV7-8
TGTGCCAGCAGCCCACCACCAGGACAGGGGGCATGGGACGAGCAGTACTTC
CASSPPPGQGAWDEQYF
>TRBJ2-7|few|NA|TRBV7-8
TGTGCCAGCAGCTTAGTCTTAAGCGGGTACTCCTACGAGCAGTACTTC
CASSLVLSGYSYEQYF
>TRBJ2-5|NA|TRBD2|TRBV7-6
TGTGCCAGCAGTCGGACCTCTCCGGGAGGAGAGACCCAGTACTTC
CASSRTSPGGETQYF
>TRBJ2-7|NA|NA|TRBV2
TGTGCCAGCAGTGACAGCAAATACGAGCAGTACTTC
CASSDSKYEQYF
>TRBJ2-7|few|NA|TRBV7-9
TGTGCCAGCAGCTTCGAATCCTTCTACGAGCAGTACTTC
CASSFESFYEQYF
>TRBJ2-2|few|NA|TRBV7-9
TGTGCCAGCAGCCCCAAATCTGGGCAGTTAACCGGGGAGCTGTTTTTT
CASSPKSGQLTGELFF
>TRBJ1-5|NA|NA|TRBV2
TGTGCCAGCAGCCTGCGGGGTGCCATCGGCAATCAGCCCCAGCATTTT
CASSLRGAIGNQPQHF
>TRBJ2-4|few|NA|TRBV6-6
TGTGCCAGCAGTTACTCGAGTCGGGGACAAAACATTCAGTACTTC
CASSYSSRGQNIQYF
>TRBJ2-3|few|NA|TRBV13
TGTGCCAGCAGCGGTGGGAGTGGGGTAGATACGCAGTATTTT
CASSGGSGVDTQYF
>TRBJ2-1|few|NA|TRBV9
TGTGCCAGCAGCACCCGACTAGTCGCCGAGCAGTTCTTC
CASSTRLVAEQFF
>TRBJ1-2|few|NA|TRBV7-2
TGTGCCAGCAGCTTCGCTACAGGCAGGGTCACCTTC
CASSFATGRVTF
>TRBJ1-2|NA|TRBD1|TRBV7-9
TGTGCCAGCAGCGGGCGTCGGGACAGGATAGGCTATGGCTACACCTTC
CASSGRRDRIGYGYTF
>TRBJ2-1|few|NA|TRBV9
TGTGCCAGCAGCGTACGAGTTTCGTCTGATGGTGAGCAGTTCTTC
CASSVRVSSDGEQFF
>TRBJ2-7|NA|TRBD1|TRBV7-2
TGTGCCAGCAGCTTCATTGGGGGACAGACCTACGAGCAGTACTTC
CASSFIGGQTYEQYF
>TRBJ2-1|NA|NA|TRBV4-3
TGCGCCAGCAGCCAAGCAAGGGGCAGGGCCCAACCTCGAACCCCCGGCAATGAGCAGTTCTTC
CASSQARGRAQPRTPGNEQFF
>TRBJ2-7|few|TRBD1|TRBV5-4
TGTGCCAGCAGCCCTGGAGCGCAGGGGGCCTCCTACGAGCAGTACTTC
CASSPGAQGASYEQYF
>TRBJ1-1|few|TRBD1|TRBV19
TGTGCCACAGGGACAGCCGCTCCCCCCCACACTGAAGCTTTCTTT
CATGTAAPPHTEAFF
>TRBJ2-1|few|NA|TRBV7-8
TGTGCCAGCAGCCCTGGGGCTCGACGAATGAGCTCCTACAATGAGCAGTTCTTC
CASSPGARRMSSYNEQFF
>TRBJ1-2|few|NA|TRBV28
TGTGCCAGCCTCGGTTGGGGTGGCTACACCTTC
CASLGWGGYTF
>TRBJ2-7|NA|NA|TRBV5-1
TGCGCCAGCAGCTTGGCCGTCCAGGGTAGGGACGAGCAGTACTTC
CASSLAVQGRDEQYF
>TRBJ2-5|few|TRBD2|TRBV7-3
TGTGCCAGCAGCTTATATAGCGGGAGGGGTTCAGAGACCCAGTACTTC
CASSLYSGRGSETQYF
>TRBJ1-4|NA|NA|TRBV19
TGTGCCAGTAGTATCAACAGAGGCTCAACTAATGAAAAACTGTTTTTT
CASSINRGSTNEKLFF
>TRBJ2-2|few|TRBD2|TRBV18
TGTGCCAGCTCACCACGGGCGGGAGAGAACACCGGGGAGCTGTTTTTT
CASSPRAGENTGELFF
>TRBJ1-4|NA|NA|TRBV19
TGTGCCAGTAGTTTCGACAAGATTAATGAAAAACTGTTTTTT
CASSFDKINEKLFF
>TRBJ1-3|NA|NA|TRBV6-4
TGTGCCATCAGTGATCAGGGGAAGATCTCTGGAAACACCATATATTTT
CAISDQGKISGNTIYF
>TRBJ1-1|NA|NA|TRBV10-3
TGTGCCATCAGGGACAGCAGGAACACTGAAGCTTTCTTT
CAIRDSRNTEAFF
>TRBJ2-1|few|TRBD1|TRBV6-5
TGTGCCAGCAGCCCGCCGGGACAGGGAGGAAATGAGCAGTTCTTC
CASSPPGQGGNEQFF
>TRBJ2-3|few|NA|TRBV28
TGTGCCAGCAACCAAGCAAACGGGGATACGCAGTATTTT
CASNQANGDTQYF
>TRBJ1-3|NA|NA|TRBV7-9
TGTGCCAGCAGCTTAGTCGGGGACTCTGGAAACACCATATATTTT
CASSLVGDSGNTIYF
>TRBJ2-3|NA|TRBD2|TRBV5-1
TGCGCCAGCAGCGTCACAGCGGGGGTAATTAGCACAGATACGCAGTATTTT
CASSVTAGVISTDTQYF
>TRBJ2-1|NA|NA|TRBV4-2
TGTGCCAGCAGCCTAACCGGGACTCATGGCTACAATGAGCAGTTCTTC
CASSLTGTHGYNEQFF
>TRBJ2-5|NA|NA|TRBV25-1
TGTGCCAGCAGTAGACTAGATGGTCCTGAGACCCAGTACTTC
CASSRLDGPETQYF